The 23 T cell receptor beta chains reported below all come from one sample, sequenced in a study of cytomegalovirus exposure and HLA in healthy donors. This PCR relied on a set of 60 Vbeta primers and 13 Jbeta primers. Sequenced by immunoSEQ multiplex PCR; TCRdb stores in-frame clones only, minus some. The profile shows 210,000 or so clones, around 80% of them singletons. The sample comprised PBMCs. All receptors come from a boy between 2 and 15 years old in good health and CMV-seronegative.

V and J are TRBV7-2 and TRBJ2-7; 9 bases line up with TRBD2. The CDR3 spans 18 residues. Unmatched junction bases numbered 11, after V lost 2 bases and J lost 0 bases. Per the germline V gene, CDR1 is SGHTA and CDR2 is FQGNSA. The CDR3 sequence is CASSLRSSGRHSSYEQYF. DNA for the CDR3: TGTGCCAGCAGCTTAAGGAGTAGCGGGAGACACAGCTCCTACGAGCAGTACTTC.

The chain couples TRBV10-3 to TRBJ2-7; possibly TRBD2 for D (7 bases). V dropped 6 bases and J dropped 1 base, with 22 bases sitting between them. The CDR3 runs 17 residues. In germline, CDR1 is ENHRY, CDR2 SYGVKD. The CDR3 region is CAIRPAEQGRDSYEQYV. The CDR3 nucleotides are TGTGCCATCAGACCCGCAGAGCAGGGGAGGGATTCCTACGAGCAGTACGTC.

The sample holds a few counts of this clone. This chain joins TRBV6-1 and TRBJ1-1; D remains ambiguous. The CDR3 is 14 residues long. The V gene's germline CDR1 is MNHNS and CDR2 SASEGT. Trimming left V 3 bases short and J 0 bases short, with 8 bases between. CDR3 nucleotides: TGTGCCAGCAGTGAGAGAATGGTGAACACTGAAGCTTTCTTT. Translating it yields CASSERMVNTEAFF.

J is TRBJ2-7 and V is TRBV2; TRBD1 aligns across 7 bases. This CDR3 is 14 amino acids long. J gave up 0 bases and V 9 bases, and 8 bases lay outside the gene matches. The germline V gene encodes CDR1 SNHLY and CDR2 FYNNEI. The CDR3 nucleotides are TGTGCCAGTTCGGAACAGGGGACCTCCTACGAGCAGTACTTC. As protein: CASSEQGTSYEQYF.

The chain employs TRBV5-6 and TRBJ1-2, with D possibly being TRBD1 (5 bases). From germline, CDR1 is SGHDT and CDR2 YYEEEE. The V end lost 2 bases, the J end lost 6 bases, and 11 bases lay between the germline ends. This CDR3 is 13 amino acids long. The CDR3 spells CASSFRTSDGYTF. The CDR3 bases are TGTGCCAGCAGCTTCCGGACAAGCGATGGCTACACCTTC.

This clone came up once. The chain employs TRBV7-8 and TRBJ2-1; TRBD2 agrees at 7 bases. Germline lookup yields CDR1 SGHVS and CDR2 FQNEAQ. V was clipped by 1 base and J by 5 bases; unmatched bases: 5. The CDR3 is made up of 15 amino acids. The CDR3 DNA follows: TGTGCCAGCAGCTTAGTCCTCAGCGGGAACAATGAGCAGTTCTTC. Amino acid sequence: CASSLVLSGNNEQFF. The full variable domain, its missing parts supplied by reference TRBV7-8 and TRBJ2-1, is GAGVSQSPRYKVAKRGQDVALRCDPISGHVSLFWYQQALGQGPEFLTYFQNEAQLDKSGLPSDRFFAERPEGSVSTLKIQRTQQEDSAVYLCASSLVLSGNNEQFFGPGTRLTVL.

The rearrangement uses TRBV2 and TRBJ2-1, with D perhaps matching TRBD1 (6 bases). The CDR3 contains 13 residues. V shed 11 bases and J shed 4 bases, with 15 bases lying between them. Germline V gene data show CDR1 as SNHLY and CDR2 as FYNNEI. CDR3 nucleotide sequence: TGTGCCGGTTCGGGACAACAATACAATGAGCAGTTCTTC. This encodes CAGSGQQYNEQFF.

The genes are TRBV6-4 and TRBJ1-1; the D is unclear. Trimming left V 4 bases short and J 1 base short, with 13 bases between. Germline CDR1 reads MRHNA; CDR2 reads SNTAGT. The CDR3 is made up of 15 amino acids. DNA of the CDR3: TGTGCCAGCAGTGGTCCCCCGGGAGGGAACACTGAAGCTTTCTTT. Translated, it gives CASSGPPGGNTEAFF.

J is TRBJ2-1 and V is TRBV30, with unresolved D. Germline lookup yields CDR1 GTSNPN and CDR2 SVGIG (reference sequence). V was pared by 5 bases and J by 6 bases, with 8 bases between. This CDR3 is built from 11 residues. The DNA of the CDR3 is TGTGCCTGGGAGGCCGGCAATGAGCAGTTCTTC. Translated, it gives CAWEAGNEQFF.

This clone turned up a few times. J is TRBJ1-2 and V is TRBV10-3, with D possibly TRBD1 on 5 matching bases. The CDR3 extends over 11 amino acids. Per the germline V gene, CDR1 is ENHRY and CDR2 is SYGVKD. V was cut by 3 bases and J by 8 bases, with 7 bases left in between. The CDR3 DNA follows: TGTGCCATCAGTGAAGGGGCCGGCTACACCTTC. Residues: CAISEGAGYTF.

The chain joins TRBV2 to TRBJ2-3, with D maybe TRBD2 (6 bases). V dropped 3 bases and J dropped 5 bases, with 21 bases sitting between them. The CDR3 is 17 residues long. CDR1 is SNHLY, CDR2 FYNNEI, per germline. Here the CDR3 DNA reads TGTGCCAGCAGTGATCCGGACACTAGCCTCCCCGAAGATACGCAGTATTTT. Its translation is CASSDPDTSLPEDTQYF.

V gene TRBV4-1 combines with J gene TRBJ2-5, with 7 bases that match TRBD1. Losses at the gene ends were 4 bases for V and 2 bases for J; bases not matched to a gene: 7. CDR1 is MGHRA and CDR2 is YSYEKL in the germline V gene. The CDR3 is 15 residues long. The CDR3 reads CASSPPGTAQETQYF. The CDR3 DNA follows: TGCGCCAGCAGCCCGCCCGGGACAGCTCAAGAGACCCAGTACTTC.

The J gene is TRBJ2-1, the V gene TRBV27; possibly TRBD1 for D (7 bases). V gave up 6 bases and J gave up 4 bases, with 16 bases separating them. The CDR3 loop spans 15 amino acids. CDR1 is MNHEY and CDR2 is SMNVEV in the germline V gene (reference sequence). CDR3: CASRPSEGAYNEQFF. CDR3 DNA: TGTGCCAGCAGACCCTCGGAGGGGGCTTACAATGAGCAGTTCTTC.

This clone was seen just once. The rearrangement links TRBV7-3 to TRBJ2-4, with 7 bases matching TRBD1. The CDR3 loop spans 14 amino acids. Unmatched junction bases numbered 6, after V lost 5 bases and J lost 5 bases. Germline loops: CDR1 SGHTA, CDR2 FQGTGA. The CDR3 coding sequence is TGTGCCAGCAGCCTATGGGACAGAGAAAACATTCAGTACTTC. Protein: CASSLWDRENIQYF. The complete variable domain, with remaining parts taken from reference TRBV7-3 and TRBJ2-4, reads GAGVSQTPSNKVTEKGKYVELRCDPISGHTALYWYRQSLGQGPEFLIYFQGTGAADDSGLPNDRFFAVRPEGSVSTLKIQRTERGDSAVYLCASSLWDRENIQYFGAGTRLSVL.

This clone was seen more than once but under ten times. V and J are TRBV30 and TRBJ1-4; D is perhaps TRBD1 (6 bases). The CDR3 has 14 amino acids. The ends were cut back, 3 bases at V and 4 bases at J, with 12 bases in the middle. Germline V gene sequence: CDR1 GTSNPN, CDR2 SVGIG (reference sequence). This CDR3 reads CAWSFRGLNEKLFF. In DNA, the CDR3 is TGTGCCTGGAGCTTCAGGGGCCTTAATGAAAAACTGTTTTTT. Full variable domain (remainder filled in from reference TRBV30 and TRBJ1-4): SQTIHQWPATLVQPVGSPLSLECTVEGTSNPNLYWYRQAAGRGLQLLFYSVGIGQISSEVPQNLSASRPQDRQFILSSKKLLLSDSGFYLCAWSFRGLNEKLFFGSGTQLSVL.

The chain carries TRBV6-1 and TRBJ1-1; TRBD1 matches at 9 bases. The CDR3 runs 12 residues. V was pared by 5 bases and J by 9 bases, with 4 bases of the junction left unmatched. CDR1 is MNHNS, CDR2 SASEGT, per germline. The CDR3 bases are TGTGCCAGCAGTCTGGGGACAGGGAAAGCTTTCTTT. This codes for CASSLGTGKAFF.

The table lists this clone with a count of one. This same CDR3 is encoded by further DNA sequences in the sample. The genes are TRBV5-1 and TRBJ2-7; TRBD2 is a possible D gene (5 bases). Germline V gene data show CDR1 as SGHRS and CDR2 as YFSETQ. The V end was cut by 0 bases, the J end by 1 base, with 8 bases between. The CDR3 length is 14 residues. The CDR3 here is CASSLGAGSYEQYF. The CDR3 coding sequence is TGCGCCAGCAGCTTGGGGGCGGGTTCCTACGAGCAGTACTTC.

This chain links TRBV18 with TRBJ1-2; possible D gene TRBD1, 5 bases. CDR1 and CDR2 (germline): KGHSH, LQKENI. The CDR3 loop spans 15 amino acids. V was clipped by 8 bases and J by 4 bases, with 20 bases between them. Written as DNA, the CDR3 is TGTGCCAGCACAACCCGACAGCCGCCGATCTATGGCTACACCTTC. Translated: CASTTRQPPIYGYTF.

This chain connects TRBV19 to TRBJ1-1, with TRBD1 identical over 9 bases. Germline trimming cut 5 bases from V and 1 base from J; bases unmatched to any gene: 11. The CDR3 contains 17 residues. Germline V gives CDR1 LNHDA, CDR2 SQIVND (reference sequence). This CDR3 is CASSPNDRGRWNTEAFF. CDR3 nucleotides: TGTGCCAGTAGTCCCAATGACAGGGGGAGGTGGAACACTGAAGCTTTCTTT.

This rearrangement joins TRBV6-5 to TRBJ2-1, with 7 bases identical to TRBD1. Germline V gives CDR1 MNHEY, CDR2 SVGAGI. The CDR3 totals 14 residues. With 6 bases clipped from V and 4 bases from J, the junction kept 6 bases outside the gene matches. The CDR3 reads CASSRGGAYNEQFF. DNA for the CDR3: TGTGCCAGCAGCCGAGGGGGCGCATACAATGAGCAGTTCTTC.

This sequence joins TRBV7-2 and TRBJ2-5, with TRBD1 as a possible D gene (6 bases). V lost 6 bases to trimming and J lost 5 bases, with 16 bases between them. Germline CDR1 SGHTA, CDR2 FQGNSA. The CDR3 consists of 14 residues. The CDR3: CASSSQERGETQYF. The CDR3 DNA sequence: TGTGCCAGCAGTTCACAGGAGAGGGGGGAGACCCAGTACTTC.

The J gene is TRBJ2-5, the V gene TRBV5-1; D is perhaps TRBD1 (6 bases). Germline-derived CDR1 and CDR2 are SGHRS and YFSETQ. The V and J ends lost 3 bases and 1 base respectively, with 13 bases between them. The CDR3 sequence is 15 residues long. The CDR3 region has the DNA TGCGCCAGCAGCTCAGGGACATACCTCCAAGAGACCCAGTACTTC. Amino acid sequence: CASSSGTYLQETQYF.

The CDR3, as DNA: TGTGCCAGTAACAGGGGTGGGAGCAATCAGCCCCAGCATTTT. Amino acids: CASNRGGSNQPQHF. V gene TRBV6-5 combines with J gene TRBJ1-5, with 7 bases fitting TRBD1. Trimming removed 9 bases from V and 1 base from J; junction bases left unmatched: 6. Per germline, CDR1 MNHEY and CDR2 SVGAGI. The length of the CDR3 is 14 residues.